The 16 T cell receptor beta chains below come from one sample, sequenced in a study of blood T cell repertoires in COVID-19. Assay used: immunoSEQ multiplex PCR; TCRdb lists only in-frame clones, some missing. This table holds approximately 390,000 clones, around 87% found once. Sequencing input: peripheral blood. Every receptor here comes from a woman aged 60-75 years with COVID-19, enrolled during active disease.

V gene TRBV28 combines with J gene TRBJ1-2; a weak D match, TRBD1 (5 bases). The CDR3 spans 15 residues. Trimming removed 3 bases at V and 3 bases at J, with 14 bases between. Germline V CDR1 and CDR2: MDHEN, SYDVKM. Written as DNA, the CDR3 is TGTGCCAGCAGTTTCTTCCCAGGGAGGCACTATGGCTACACCTTC. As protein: CASSFFPGRHYGYTF.

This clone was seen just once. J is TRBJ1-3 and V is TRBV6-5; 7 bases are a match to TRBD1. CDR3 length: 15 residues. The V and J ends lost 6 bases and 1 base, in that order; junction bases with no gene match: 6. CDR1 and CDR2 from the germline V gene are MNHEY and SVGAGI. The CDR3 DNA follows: TGTGCCAGCAGCCTGGACAGGAGTTCTGGAAACACCATATATTTT. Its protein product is CASSLDRSSGNTIYF.

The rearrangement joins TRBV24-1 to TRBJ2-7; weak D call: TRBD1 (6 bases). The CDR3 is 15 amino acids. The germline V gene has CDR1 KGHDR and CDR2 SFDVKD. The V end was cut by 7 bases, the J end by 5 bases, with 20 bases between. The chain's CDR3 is CATSDTGKGTDEQYF. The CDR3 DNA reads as TGTGCCACCAGCGATACAGGGAAGGGAACTGACGAGCAGTACTTC.

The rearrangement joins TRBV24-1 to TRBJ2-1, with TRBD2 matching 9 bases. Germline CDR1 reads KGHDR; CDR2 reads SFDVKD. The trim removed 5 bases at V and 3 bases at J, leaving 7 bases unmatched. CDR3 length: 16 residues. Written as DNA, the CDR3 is TGTGCCACCAGTGTTTCAGCGGGGGGCGGCTACAATGAGCAGTTCTTC. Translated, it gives CATSVSAGGGYNEQFF.

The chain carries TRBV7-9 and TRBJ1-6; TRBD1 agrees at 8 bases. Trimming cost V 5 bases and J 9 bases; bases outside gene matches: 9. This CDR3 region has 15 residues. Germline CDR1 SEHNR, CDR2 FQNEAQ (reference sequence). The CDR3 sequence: CASSAQTGVRSPLHF. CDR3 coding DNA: TGTGCCAGCAGCGCCCAGACAGGGGTACGTTCACCCCTCCACTTT.

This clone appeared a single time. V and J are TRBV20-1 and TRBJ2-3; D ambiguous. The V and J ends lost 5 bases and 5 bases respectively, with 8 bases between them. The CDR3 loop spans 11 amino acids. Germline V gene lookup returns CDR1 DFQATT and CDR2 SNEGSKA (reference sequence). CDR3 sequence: CSAEHRDTQYF. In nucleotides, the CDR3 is TGCAGTGCTGAACATCGAGATACGCAGTATTTT.

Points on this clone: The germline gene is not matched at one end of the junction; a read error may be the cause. The CDR3 DNA follows: TGTGCCAGCAGTTTAGAAAGGGACACCGTTTTCTTC. Its translation: CASSLERDTVFF. This chain connects TRBV28 to TRBJ2-7, with D possibly TRBD1 on 6 matching bases. The CDR3 consists of 12 residues. The germline CDR1 and CDR2 sequences are MDHEN and SYDVKM.

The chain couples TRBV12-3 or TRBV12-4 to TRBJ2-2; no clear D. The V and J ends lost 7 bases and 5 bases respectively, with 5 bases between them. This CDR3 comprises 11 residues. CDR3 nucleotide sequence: TGTGCCAGCACCTATACCGGGGAGCTGTTTTTT. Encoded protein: CASTYTGELFF.

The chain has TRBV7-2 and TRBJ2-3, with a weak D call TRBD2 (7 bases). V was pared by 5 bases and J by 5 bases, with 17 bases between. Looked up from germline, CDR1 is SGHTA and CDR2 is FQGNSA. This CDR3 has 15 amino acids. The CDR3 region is CASSPQGRGIDTQYF. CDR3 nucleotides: TGTGCCAGCAGCCCTCAGGGGAGGGGTATAGATACGCAGTATTTT. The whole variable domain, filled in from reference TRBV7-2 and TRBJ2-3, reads GAGVSQSPSNKVTEKGKDVELRCDPISGHTALYWYRQSLGQGLEFLIYFQGNSAPDKSGLPSDRFSAERTGGSVSTLTIQRTQQEDSAVYLCASSPQGRGIDTQYFGPGTRLTVL.

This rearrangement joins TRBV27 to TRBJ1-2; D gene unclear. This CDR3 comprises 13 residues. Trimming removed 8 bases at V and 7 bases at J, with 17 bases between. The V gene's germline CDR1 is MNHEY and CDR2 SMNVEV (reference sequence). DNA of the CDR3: TGTGCCAGCGGTCCTAGACGAGACGGTGGCTACACCTTC. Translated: CASGPRRDGGYTF.

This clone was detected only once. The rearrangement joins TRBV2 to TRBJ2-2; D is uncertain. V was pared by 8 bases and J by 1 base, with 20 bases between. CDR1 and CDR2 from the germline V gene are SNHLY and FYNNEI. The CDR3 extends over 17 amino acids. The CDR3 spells CASAFPYTRGNTGELFF. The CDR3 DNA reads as TGTGCCAGCGCGTTTCCCTACACCCGAGGGAACACCGGGGAGCTGTTTTTT.

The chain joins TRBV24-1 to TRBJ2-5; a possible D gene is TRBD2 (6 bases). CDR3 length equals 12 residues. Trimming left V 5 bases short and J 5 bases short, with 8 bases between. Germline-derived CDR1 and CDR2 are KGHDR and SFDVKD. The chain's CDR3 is CATSAGRETQYF. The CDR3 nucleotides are TGTGCCACCAGTGCAGGGAGGGAGACCCAGTACTTC.

The CDR3 DNA follows: TGTGCCAGCAGCTTAAATACAGCCTATGGCTACACCTTC. Translation: CASSLNTAYGYTF. The chain uses TRBV7-6 and TRBJ1-2, with D unresolved. This CDR3 has 13 residues. The germline V gene encodes CDR1 SGHVS and CDR2 FNYEAQ. V was cut by 2 bases and J by 4 bases, with 8 bases left in between.

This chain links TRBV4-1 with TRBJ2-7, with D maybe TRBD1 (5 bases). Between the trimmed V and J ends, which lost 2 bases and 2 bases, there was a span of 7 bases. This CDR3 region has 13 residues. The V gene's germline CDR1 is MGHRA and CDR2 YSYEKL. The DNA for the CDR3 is TGCGCCAGCAGCCAACGACAGACCTACGAGCAGTACTTC. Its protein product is CASSQRQTYEQYF.

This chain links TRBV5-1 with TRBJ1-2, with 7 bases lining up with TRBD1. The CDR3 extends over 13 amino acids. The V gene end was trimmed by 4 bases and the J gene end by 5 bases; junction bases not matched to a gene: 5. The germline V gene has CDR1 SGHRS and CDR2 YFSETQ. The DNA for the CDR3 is TGCGCCAGCAGCCCTCTGACAGGGTATGGCTACACCTTC. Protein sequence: CASSPLTGYGYTF.

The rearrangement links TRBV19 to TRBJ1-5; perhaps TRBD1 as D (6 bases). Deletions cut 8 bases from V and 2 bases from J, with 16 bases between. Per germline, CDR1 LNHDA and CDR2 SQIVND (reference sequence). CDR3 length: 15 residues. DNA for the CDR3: TGTGCCAGTCGCTACCGGGAGGGGGGCAATCAGCCCCAGCATTTT. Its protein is CASRYREGGNQPQHF.